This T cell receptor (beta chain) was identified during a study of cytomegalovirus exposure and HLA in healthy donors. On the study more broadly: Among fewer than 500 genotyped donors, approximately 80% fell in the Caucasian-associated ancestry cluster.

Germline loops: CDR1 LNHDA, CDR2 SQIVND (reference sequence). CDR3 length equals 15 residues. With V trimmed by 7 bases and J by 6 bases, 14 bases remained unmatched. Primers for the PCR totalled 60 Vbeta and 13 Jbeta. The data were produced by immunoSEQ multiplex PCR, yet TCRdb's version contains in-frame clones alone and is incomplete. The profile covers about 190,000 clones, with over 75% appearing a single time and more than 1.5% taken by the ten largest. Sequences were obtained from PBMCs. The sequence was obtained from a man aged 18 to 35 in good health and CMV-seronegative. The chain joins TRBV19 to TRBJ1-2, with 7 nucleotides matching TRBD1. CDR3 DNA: TGTGCCAGTACCATAACGAAGGGGGCGTTGAATGGCTACACCTTC. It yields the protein CASTITKGALNGYTF.